Listed here are 22 T cell receptor beta chains from one sample, sequenced in a study of cytomegalovirus exposure and HLA in healthy donors. With 60 Vbeta and 13 Jbeta primers, the PCR was carried out. This table comes from immunoSEQ multiplex PCR, and its TCRdb copy is limited to in-frame clones, with some not included. The sample includes approximately 190,000 clones. The sample taken for sequencing was PBMCs. These receptors were obtained from a man younger than 40 in good health and CMV-seronegative.

DNA for the CDR3: TGTGCCAGCAGCTCCCCGGCGGGGCAGGGGGCGGACACCGGGGAGCTGTTTTTT. Translated: CASSSPAGQGADTGELFF. The chain recombines TRBV7-2 with TRBJ2-2; 8 bases map to TRBD1. This CDR3 has 18 residues. Losses at the gene ends were 4 bases for V and 3 bases for J; bases not matched to a gene: 13. Germline-derived CDR1 and CDR2 are SGHTA and FQGNSA.

This chain uses TRBV6-5 with TRBJ2-7, with 7 bases identical to TRBD2. Trimming removed 3 bases from V and 0 bases from J; junction bases left unmatched: 2. The CDR3 totals 14 residues. The germline V gene has CDR1 MNHEY and CDR2 SVGAGI. In DNA form, the CDR3 reads TGTGCCAGCAGTTATGGGGGGGGCTCCTACGAGCAGTACTTC. This sequence encodes CASSYGGGSYEQYF.

V and J are TRBV6-6 and TRBJ1-5, with D possibly matching TRBD1 (5 bases). The length of the CDR3 is 15 residues. With 5 bases removed from V and 5 bases from J, the gap between germline ends came to 16 bases. Germline assignment: CDR1 MNHNY and CDR2 SVGAGI (reference sequence). CDR3 loop: CASSDQGGGYQPQHF. The CDR3 DNA reads TGTGCCAGCAGTGACCAGGGAGGTGGGTATCAGCCCCAGCATTTT.

V is TRBV4-2 and J is TRBJ2-5; a possible D gene is TRBD1 (8 bases). The CDR3 is 13 residues long. CDR1 is LGHNA, CDR2 YNFKEQ, per germline. Trimming took 4 bases from V and 8 from J, leaving 14 bases between them. CDR3 sequence: CASSRGGTGTQYF. The CDR3 DNA is TGTGCCAGCAGCCGGGGGGGGACAGGTACCCAGTACTTC.

This sequence joins TRBV7-6 and TRBJ2-5; D gene uncertain. The CDR3 runs to 11 residues. V was trimmed by 5 bases and J by 2 bases, leaving 3 bases between them. Germline CDR1 and CDR2: SGHVS and FNYEAQ. The chain's CDR3 is CASSPQETQYF. The CDR3, as DNA: TGTGCCAGCAGCCCACAAGAGACCCAGTACTTC.

The V gene is TRBV11-3, the J gene TRBJ1-3; TRBD1 is a possible D gene (6 bases). The CDR3 consists of 17 residues. CDR1 and CDR2 (germline): SGHNT, YENEEA. Trimming took 0 bases from V and 0 from J, leaving 12 bases between them. The CDR3 loop is CASSLDQGRGSGNTIYF. The CDR3 region has the DNA TGTGCCAGCAGCTTAGATCAAGGCAGGGGCTCTGGAAACACCATATATTTT. Supplemented by reference TRBV11-3 and TRBJ1-3, the full variable domain reads EAGVVQSPRYKIIEKKQPVAFWCNPISGHNTLYWYLQNLGQGPELLIRYENEEAVDDSQLPKDRFSAERLKGVDSTLKIQPAELGDSAVYLCASSLDQGRGSGNTIYFGEGSWLTVV.

V and J are TRBV4-3 and TRBJ2-4; TRBD2 matches at 8 bases. The CDR3 runs to 20 residues. V shed 0 bases, J shed 0 bases, and the junction held 13 bases outside the gene matches. CDR1 LGHNA and CDR2 YSLEER come from the germline V gene. CDR3 region: CASSQEWVLAGSLAKNIQYF. The CDR3 coding sequence is TGCGCCAGCAGCCAAGAATGGGTGTTAGCGGGGTCCCTAGCCAAAAACATTCAGTACTTC.

The V call is TRBV7-2, the J call TRBJ2-2, with D possibly matching TRBD1 (5 bases). The CDR3 extends over 16 amino acids. The V gene lost 2 bases and the J gene lost 6 bases, with 16 bases spanning the gap. The germline CDR1 and CDR2 sequences are SGHTA and FQGNSA. The CDR3 DNA sequence: TGTGCCAGCAGCTTAAAGGGGCCCCCGTGGCCCGGGGAGCTGTTTTTT. Translating it yields CASSLKGPPWPGELFF.

The chain employs TRBV28 and TRBJ2-7; 8 bases align to TRBD2. Per germline, CDR1 MDHEN and CDR2 SYDVKM. There are 17 residues in the CDR3. V was pared by 3 bases and J by 2 bases, with 12 bases of the junction left unmatched. CDR3 nucleotide sequence: TGTGCCAGCAGTTTCCCTTTTGGGTTAGCGGGAACCTACGAGCAGTACTTC. Protein: CASSFPFGLAGTYEQYF.

The chain is built from TRBV11-2 and TRBJ2-7, with D maybe TRBD2 (5 bases). The CDR3 covers 15 residues. From germline, CDR1 is SGHAT and CDR2 FQNNGV. Trimming left V 3 bases short and J 2 bases short, with 14 bases between. The CDR3 nucleotides are TGTGCCAGCAGCTTTTCCTTTAGCGATGCCTACGAGCAGTACTTC. Protein sequence: CASSFSFSDAYEQYF. The full variable domain, in which reference TRBV11-2 and TRBJ2-7 provide the parts outside the CDR3, is EAGVAQSPRYKIIEKRQSVAFWCNPISGHATLYWYQQILGQGPKLLIQFQNNGVVDDSQLPKDRFSAERLKGVDSTLKIQPAKLEDSAVYLCASSFSFSDAYEQYFGPGTRLTVT.

CDR3 region: CSTRGLAGSTGELFF. The DNA of the CDR3 is TGCAGCACACGGGGACTAGCGGGATCCACCGGGGAGCTGTTTTTT. J is TRBJ2-2 and V is TRBV29-1; 13 bases line up with TRBD2. V was clipped by 8 bases and J by 4 bases; unmatched bases: 7. The germline CDR1 and CDR2 sequences are SQVTM and ANQGSEA. The CDR3 runs 15 residues.

The chain carries TRBV29-1 and TRBJ2-1, with 14 bases aligning to TRBD2. The ends lost 1 base at V and 8 bases at J; junction bases unmatched: 7. CDR1 is SQVTM and CDR2 is ANQGSEA in the germline V gene. This CDR3 spans 16 amino acids. The CDR3 sequence is CSVEGGTSGRWDEQFF. The CDR3 DNA follows: TGCAGCGTTGAAGGGGGGACTAGCGGGAGATGGGATGAGCAGTTCTTC.

The chain couples TRBV18 to TRBJ1-2; no clear D. Germline CDR1 is KGHSH and CDR2 is LQKENI. The ends were cut back, 5 bases at V and 0 bases at J, with 16 bases in the middle. The CDR3 contains 16 residues. For the CDR3, the DNA is TGTGCCAGCTCATCTGAGACGGCCGGGACTAACTATGGCTACACCTTC. Its translation is CASSSETAGTNYGYTF. The complete variable domain, with remaining parts taken from reference TRBV18 and TRBJ1-2, reads NAGVMQNPRHLVRRRGQEARLRCSPMKGHSHVYWYRQLPEEGLKFMVYLQKENIIDESGMPKERFSAEFPKEGPSILRIQQVVRGDSAAYFCASSSETAGTNYGYTFGSGTRLTVV.

This chain connects TRBV5-1 to TRBJ1-4; D is ambiguous. V lost 4 bases and J lost 10, with 14 bases in between. CDR3 length: 13 amino acids. Per the germline V gene, CDR1 is SGHRS and CDR2 is YFSETQ. The CDR3 is CASSLDEAPKLFF. The CDR3 nucleotides read TGCGCCAGCAGCCTGGACGAGGCCCCAAAACTGTTTTTT.

The chain combines TRBV2 with TRBJ1-1; weak D call: TRBD1 (5 bases). V shed 5 bases and J shed 1 base, with 20 bases lying between them. CDR3 length: 17 amino acids. CDR1 SNHLY and CDR2 FYNNEI come from the germline V gene. The CDR3 loop reads CASSSTRDSFWNTEAFF. The CDR3 region has the DNA TGTGCCAGCAGTTCAACCCGGGACTCTTTCTGGAACACTGAAGCTTTCTTT.

The chain uses TRBV4-2 and TRBJ1-2; D perhaps matches TRBD1 (6 bases). V was clipped by 0 bases and J by 8 bases, with 13 bases between them. CDR3 length equals 14 residues. Germline assignment: CDR1 LGHNA and CDR2 YNFKEQ. This chain's CDR3 is CASSQDRGARGYTF. As DNA, the CDR3 is TGTGCCAGCAGCCAAGATCGGGGGGCGCGAGGCTACACCTTC.

The chain carries TRBV4-1 and TRBJ1-2, with 10 positions matching TRBD1. CDR1 is MGHRA and CDR2 is YSYEKL in the germline V gene. The CDR3 length is 14 residues. V was pared by 11 bases and J by 7 bases, with 13 bases of the junction left unmatched. CDR3 nucleotide sequence: TGCGCCTCCCAACGGGGGACAGGGGAGCGTGGCTACACCTTC. Translation: CASQRGTGERGYTF.

The J gene is TRBJ2-2, the V gene TRBV19; TRBD1 aligns across 8 bases. CDR3 length equals 18 residues. V was pared by 9 bases and J by 6 bases, with 21 bases of the junction left unmatched. CDR1 is LNHDA and CDR2 is SQIVND in the germline V gene (reference sequence). The CDR3 sequence is CASRPPRGTGKEAGELFF. The CDR3 DNA reads TGTGCCAGCCGACCACCAAGAGGGACAGGAAAAGAAGCCGGGGAGCTGTTTTTT.

V gene TRBV14 combines with J gene TRBJ1-1, with D possibly being TRBD1 (5 bases). This CDR3 contains 14 residues. The germline V and J ends were trimmed by 4 bases and 1 base, with 10 bases remaining between them. Germline V gene sequence: CDR1 SGHDN, CDR2 FVKESK. The CDR3 loop reads CASSPGLTNTEAFF. CDR3 coding DNA: TGTGCCAGCAGCCCGGGACTGACGAACACTGAAGCTTTCTTT.

The chain has TRBV7-9 and TRBJ1-5; TRBD1 agrees at 7 bases. Trimming took 5 bases from V and 7 from J; bases not matched to a gene: 8. CDR1 and CDR2 from the germline V gene are SEHNR and FQNEAQ (reference sequence). CDR3 size: 14 residues. CDR3 region: CASSPTGIAQPQHF. In nucleotides, the CDR3 is TGTGCCAGCAGCCCGACAGGGATCGCACAGCCCCAGCATTTT.

The chain carries TRBV6-6 and TRBJ2-7; 12 positions match TRBD1. The CDR3 loop spans 16 amino acids. The germline CDR1 and CDR2 sequences are MNHNY and SVGAGI (reference sequence). V shed 0 bases and J 5 bases; nucleotides not matched to a gene: 5. CDR3 nucleotide sequence: TGTGCCAGCAGTTACTCCTCAGGGACAGGGGGCAACGAGCAGTACTTC. This translates into CASSYSSGTGGNEQYF.

This chain joins TRBV7-2 and TRBJ2-3; possible D gene TRBD2, 5 bases. Germline-derived CDR1 and CDR2 are SGHTA and FQGNSA. The CDR3 loop spans 15 amino acids. The ends were cut back, 0 bases at V and 5 bases at J, with 12 bases in the middle. The chain's CDR3 is CASSLAEDWGDTQYF. In DNA form, the CDR3 reads TGTGCCAGCAGCTTAGCGGAGGACTGGGGAGATACGCAGTATTTT.